Listed below are T cell receptor beta chains from one sample, sequenced in a study of T cells in Graves' hyperthyroidism and ophthalmopathy. TCRdb re-analysed the multiplex PCR reads in MiXCR, keeping a single row per CDR3 protein. The sample carries fewer than 600,000 distinct CDR3 sequences, 13% to 15% recorded once. Sequencing input: blood. These receptors came from a woman aged 18-35 years with Graves' hyperthyroidism. Each CDR3 is given with its conserved first and last residue. A D gene is named only where the DNA matches it firmly. Rows may omit the clone size; those that give it use once, few, many or a size class.

CDR3	DNA	D	J	size	V
CASSPHEAFF	TGTGCCAGCAGCCCACATGAAGCTTTCTTT	NA	TRBJ1-1	many	TRBV11-3
CASSLGSYGGRVGNEQFF	TGTGCCAGCAGCTTAGGTTCTTATGGGGGCAGGGTAGGCAATGAGCAGTTCTTC	NA	TRBJ2-1	NA	TRBV11-3
CASRTQIGGTEAFF	TGTGCCAGCAGGACTCAGATTGGTGGCACTGAAGCTTTCTTT	NA	TRBJ1-1	many	TRBV6-1
CASSLAGVGSTDTQYF	TGTGCCAGCAGCTTGGCCGGGGTCGGAAGCACAGATACGCAGTATTTT	NA	TRBJ2-3	many	TRBV5-4
CASSHGGLYSNQPQHF	TGTGCCAGCAGCCACGGAGGGCTATATAGCAATCAGCCCCAGCATTTT	NA	TRBJ1-5	NA	TRBV3-1
CASRPLGREQYF	TGTGCCAGCAGACCCTTGGGCCGCGAGCAGTACTTC	NA	TRBJ2-7	many	TRBV6-1
CASSPGKGDYNEQFF	TGTGCCAGCTCACCAGGGAAGGGAGACTACAATGAGCAGTTCTTC	NA	TRBJ2-1	many	TRBV18
CSAPLDATWGGREIDTQYF	TGCAGTGCTCCTCTAGACGCGACTTGGGGAGGACGGGAAATAGATACGCAGTATTTT	NA	TRBJ2-3	many	TRBV20-1
CASSLGDYAAFF	TGTGCCAGCAGCTTGGGCGATTATGCAGCTTTCTTT	NA	TRBJ1-1	NA	TRBV5-8
CASSTLDSLSSYNERFF	TGTGCCAGCAGTACCCTTGACAGCCTCTCTTCCTACAATGAGCGGTTCTTC	NA	TRBJ2-1	NA	TRBV6-1
CASSFAGAGTDTQYF	TGTGCCAGCAGTTTTGCGGGAGCCGGCACAGATACGCAGTATTTT	TRBD2	TRBJ2-3	many	TRBV12-3/TRBV12-4
CASTEGDYSNQPQHF	TGTGCCAGCACCGAGGGGGATTATAGCAATCAGCCCCAGCATTTT	NA	TRBJ1-5	many	TRBV2
CASSSRTGQPQHF	TGCGCCAGCAGCTCGCGGACGGGTCAGCCCCAGCATTTT	NA	TRBJ1-5	NA	TRBV5-1
CASSQVRTEAFF	TGTGCCAGCAGCCAAGTCCGCACTGAAGCTTTCTTT	NA	TRBJ1-1	many	TRBV11-3
CASRLYNEQFF	TGTGCCAGCAGACTCTACAATGAGCAGTTCTTC	NA	TRBJ2-1	many	TRBV2
CAWSVTGVNEKLFF	TGTGCCTGGAGTGTTACAGGGGTTAATGAAAAACTGTTTTTT	TRBD1	TRBJ1-4	few	TRBV30
CSATQYAGETNYGYTF	TGCAGTGCCACCCAATACGCAGGGGAAACTAACTATGGCTACACCTTC	NA	TRBJ1-2	many	TRBV20-1
CASSLLAGSTDTQYF	TGTGCCAGCAGCCTTCTAGCGGGTAGCACAGATACGCAGTATTTT	TRBD2	TRBJ2-3	many	TRBV6-1
CASSLSGTSGGGGQFF	TGTGCCAGCAGCTTATCCGGGACTAGCGGGGGGGGGGGGCAGTTCTTC	TRBD2	TRBJ2-1	NA	TRBV7-3
CSARDGLPTLDTEAFF	TGCAGTGCTAGAGATGGCCTCCCCACCTTGGACACTGAAGCTTTCTTT	NA	TRBJ1-1	few	TRBV20-1
CASSSDWGVNEQFF	TGTGCCAGCAGCTCTGACTGGGGGGTCAATGAGCAGTTCTTC	NA	TRBJ2-1	NA	TRBV7-3
CSASRRDTGELFF	TGCAGTGCTAGTCGGAGGGACACCGGGGAGCTGTTTTTT	NA	TRBJ2-2	few	TRBV20-1
CASSLQGLTLHF	TGTGCCAGCAGCCTACAGGGATTAACCCTCCACTTT	NA	TRBJ1-6	few	TRBV3-1
CASSTDISAFF	TGTGCCAGCAGTACGGACATCTCCGCTTTCTTT	NA	TRBJ1-1	once	TRBV6-2/TRBV6-3
CASSLSARATDTQYF	TGTGCCAGCAGCTTAAGCGCTCGCGCCACAGATACGCAGTATTTT	NA	TRBJ2-3	many	TRBV11-2
CASSFASGQETQYF	TGTGCCAGCAGCTTCGCTAGCGGTCAAGAGACCCAGTACTTC	TRBD2	TRBJ2-5	many	TRBV7-2
CSVESGMNTEAFF	TGCAGCGTTGAAAGCGGAATGAACACTGAAGCTTTCTTT	NA	TRBJ1-1	many	TRBV29-1
CASSLAGLATYEQYF	TGTGCCAGCAGCCTCGCGGGACTAGCGACCTACGAGCAGTACTTC	TRBD2	TRBJ2-7	many	TRBV11-3